Each of the 10 T cell receptor beta chains below was sequenced from the same sample in a study of T-cell reconstitution after alpha-beta-depleted transplantation in children (dated by TCRdb to 2016 to 2018). The library was made by PCR. The data were produced on an Illumina HiSeq 2500. TCR libraries were prepared with molecular barcoding, using unique molecular identifiers to normalize TCRbeta repertoire quantification. Through fastp at Q25 and MiXCR, TCRdb rebuilt clones from the public reads, retaining in-frame beta chains. Rows merge per CDR3 protein into single entries with the most common DNA and genes. This sample lists over 300,000 distinct CDR3 sequences; approximately 10% were detected once. The top ten clonotypes cover 2.4% of the sample. The sequences come from PBMCs from the stem cell graft donor, collected from the stem cell graft. These receptors were collected from a human donor who donated a stem cell graft to a child with acute lymphoblastic leukemia.

This clonotype was seen more than once but under ten times. This chain joins TRBV20-1 and TRBJ1-4; no definite D call. Germline V gene data show CDR1 as DFQATT and CDR2 as SNEGSKA (reference sequence). The CDR3 sequence is 16 residues long. With 5 bases removed from V and 5 bases from J, the gap between germline ends came to 21 bases. CDR3 coding DNA: TGCAGTGCTGATATAGGAGCGGGCAGACTCAATGAAAAACTGTTTTTT. Its protein product is CSADIGAGRLNEKLFF.

The V gene is TRBV10-3, the J gene TRBJ2-5, with 12 bases fitting TRBD2. V lost 3 bases to trimming and J lost 2 bases; unmatched junction nucleotides: 4. CDR3 length: 16 amino acids. Germline assignment: CDR1 ENHRY and CDR2 SYGVKD. The CDR3 is CAISEGLAGGQETQYF. CDR3 bases: TGTGCCATCAGTGAAGGGCTAGCGGGAGGGCAAGAGACCCAGTACTTC.

The chain employs TRBV7-9 and TRBJ2-7; a weak D match, TRBD2 (6 bases). V gave up 8 bases and J gave up 0 bases, with 11 bases separating them. The CDR3 is 13 residues long. The V gene's germline CDR1 is SEHNR and CDR2 FQNEAQ (reference sequence). CDR3: CASGGSASYEQYF. The CDR3 DNA reads TGTGCCAGCGGGGGGTCGGCCTCCTACGAGCAGTACTTC. The entire variable domain, with the rest obtained from reference TRBV7-9 and TRBJ2-7, is as follows: DTGVSQNPRHKITKRGQNVTFRCDPISEHNRLYWYRQTLGQGPEFLTYFQNEAQLEKSRLLSDRFSAERPKGSFSTLEIQRTEQGDSAMYLCASGGSASYEQYFGPGTRLTVT.

In this sample, this clonotype turned up a few times. The genes are TRBV20-1 and TRBJ2-1; 8 bases line up with TRBD2. This CDR3 has 15 amino acids. Germline V gives CDR1 DFQATT, CDR2 SNEGSKA (reference sequence). With V trimmed by 4 bases and J by 5 bases, 10 bases remained unmatched. The CDR3 is CSAIPSGSTHNEQFF. The DNA for the CDR3 is TGCAGTGCTATTCCCAGCGGGAGTACTCACAATGAGCAGTTCTTC.

The CDR3 DNA sequence: TGCAGCGTTGAAGATGGGGACAGATACGGCGAGCAGTACTTC. Its translation is CSVEDGDRYGEQYF. V and J are TRBV29-1 and TRBJ2-7, with TRBD1 identical over 7 bases. V lost 0 bases and J lost 6; bases outside the gene matches: 8. The CDR3 has 14 amino acids. The germline V gene encodes CDR1 SQVTM and CDR2 ANQGSEA.

This sequence joins TRBV5-1 and TRBJ2-3; TRBD2 might be the D (7 bases). Looked up from germline, CDR1 is SGHRS and CDR2 is YFSETQ. The CDR3 contains 16 residues. Between the trimmed V and J ends, which lost 5 bases and 0 bases, there was a span of 16 bases. CDR3 in amino acids: CASSEKRGGSTDTQYF. The CDR3 DNA reads as TGCGCCAGCAGTGAGAAGAGGGGGGGAAGCACAGATACGCAGTATTTT. Drawing the rest from reference TRBV5-1 and TRBJ2-3, the complete variable domain is KAGVTQTPRYLIKTRGQQVTLSCSPISGHRSVSWYQQTPGQGLQFLFEYFSETQRNKGNFPGRFSGRQFSNSRSEMNVSTLELGDSALYLCASSEKRGGSTDTQYFGPGTRLTVL.

The chain recombines TRBV12-3 or TRBV12-4 with TRBJ2-7; TRBD1 matches 8 bases. The CDR3 runs 12 residues. V shed 6 bases, J shed 6 bases, and the junction held 4 bases outside the gene matches. The CDR3 reads CASRSDRGEQYF. Written as DNA, the CDR3 is TGTGCCAGCAGATCCGACAGGGGCGAGCAGTACTTC.

This clonotype has more than one count but fewer than ten. The chain uses TRBV12-3 or TRBV12-4 and TRBJ1-5; D ambiguous. CDR3 length: 14 amino acids. The V and J ends lost 6 bases and 1 base respectively, with 10 bases between them. The CDR3 sequence is CASSDPQSNQPQHF. In DNA form, the CDR3 reads TGTGCCAGCAGCGACCCCCAGAGCAATCAGCCCCAGCATTTT.

The chain joins TRBV15 to TRBJ2-3; maybe TRBD1 (5 bases). Trimming took 1 base from V and 0 from J, leaving 11 bases between them. The CDR3 consists of 16 residues. CDR1 LNHNV and CDR2 YYDKDF come from the germline V gene (reference sequence). CDR3 sequence (DNA): TGTGCCACCAGCAGAGGGACAAGCACTAGCACAGATACGCAGTATTTT. Its translation: CATSRGTSTSTDTQYF.

This clonotype has more than one count but fewer than ten. CDR3 in amino acids: CASRSGPTGELFF. In DNA form, the CDR3 reads TGTGCCAGCCGCTCGGGACCCACCGGGGAGCTGTTTTTT. This rearrangement joins TRBV6-1 to TRBJ2-2; D tentatively fits TRBD1 or TRBD2 (5 bases each). The germline V gene encodes CDR1 MNHNS and CDR2 SASEGT. The CDR3 runs 13 residues. Trimming left V 8 bases short and J 4 bases short, with 11 bases between.